Given below is one T cell receptor beta chain in context. Antigen specificity is unknown. The data derive from a study of cytomegalovirus exposure and HLA in healthy donors. Study in general: Of the donors genotyped, several hundred in all, about 80% fell in the Caucasian-associated ancestry cluster. Study observations and caveats: Association of a missense DCLRE1C variant with TCR beta V- and J-gene trimming was reported in a later analysis. In an earlier analysis, productive rearrangement rates for most beta V segments clustered near 87% or 30%. A later analysis by the authors found several of the most significant clusters apparently linked to common viral pathogens.

Use of 60 Vbeta and 13 Jbeta primers characterized the PCR. Data came from immunoSEQ multiplex PCR; TCRdb stores just in-frame clones and leaves some out. The data contain 120,000 or so clones, under 80% of them singletons. In germline, CDR1 is SEHNR, CDR2 FQNEAQ (reference sequence). V was clipped by 2 bases and J by 10 bases, with 17 bases between them. The CDR3 contains 14 residues. This chain joins TRBV7-9 and TRBJ1-2; D is uncertain. Sequencing input: PBMCs. This receptor was identified in a man aged 40-49 years in good health and CMV-seropositive. The DNA for the CDR3 is TGTGCCAGCAGCTTAACGGTGGTTTCGGTTGACTACACCTTC. Translation: CASSLTVVSVDYTF. Full variable domain (remainder filled in from reference TRBV7-9 and TRBJ1-2): DTGVSQNPRHKITKRGQNVTFRCDPISEHNRLYWYRQTLGQGPEFLTYFQNEAQLEKSRLLSDRFSAERPKGSFSTLEIQRTEQGDSAMYLCASSLTVVSVDYTFGSGTRLTVV.